This entry lists 13 T cell receptor delta chains sequenced from one sample in a study of gamma-delta T cells after stem cell transplantation. TCRdb repeated clone calling on the RT-PCR reads with CATT. The sample lists some 680 delta-chain clones, around three fifths occurring once. The sample was gamma-delta T cells. The receptors were sampled from a human donor. It is not recorded whose cells these are; they may come from a transplant donor.

This clone is hyperexpanded. The chain has TRDV2 and TRDJ3; tentative D call: TRDD3 (5 bases). Trimming pared 2 bases from V and 0 bases from J, leaving 16 bases between. CDR3 length: 19 amino acids. Germline V gene lookup returns CDR1 GEAIGNYY and CDR2 EKD. CDR3 residues: CACDKGGISSSWDTRQMFF. CDR3 coding DNA: TGTGCCTGTGACAAGGGAGGGATCTCCAGCTCCTGGGACACCCGACAGATGTTTTTC.

This clone was counted between two and nine times. A junction end diverges from the germline sequence, so it may reflect a read error. V and J are TRDV2 and TRDJ3; 13 positions match TRDD3. CDR1 and CDR2 from the germline V gene are GEAIGNYY and EKD. CDR3 length: 21 amino acids. The CDR3 sequence: CACDAAYWGIRSSWNTRQMFF. CDR3 DNA: TGTGCCTGTGACGCCGCGTACTGGGGGATACGCAGCTCCTGGAACACCCGACAGATGTTTTTC.

Concerning this clone: This likely stems from a read error, as it lies one base from a far larger clone. Other nucleotide sequences in the sample specify the same CDR3. V is TRDV2 and J is TRDJ1; D is unresolved. The CDR3 contains 17 residues. Germline V lookup: CDR1 GEAIGNYY, CDR2 EKD. The CDR3: CACDRLQGSPDTDKLIF. DNA for the CDR3: TGTGCCTGTGACAGGCTGCAGGGGTCTCCCGACACCGATAAACTCATCTTC.

A remark on this clone: With a far larger clone one base away, a read error is the likely cause. This sample also contains other DNA sequences that code for the same CDR3. V and J are TRDV2 and TRDJ1; 9 nucleotides agree with TRDD3. There are 19 residues in the CDR3. Germline V CDR1 and CDR2: GEAIGNYY, EKD. CDR3 protein: CACDGVPTSGGSPADNLIF. CDR3 DNA sequence: TGTGCCTGTGACGGGGTTCCTACGTCTGGGGGATCTCCGGCCGATAACCTCATCTTT.

This clone was detected only a few times. This likely stems from a read error, as it lies one base from a far larger clone. The chain links TRDV2 to TRDJ1; D is uncertain. Germline V gene data show CDR1 as GEAIGNYY and CDR2 as EKD. This CDR3 is 15 amino acids long. CDR3 sequence: CARDTVTLRGDKLIF. CDR3 sequence (DNA): TGTGCCCGTGACACCGTAACGCTACGGGGTGATAAACTCATCTTT.

The CDR3 sequence: CACDILGDTSSWDTRQMFF. CDR3 sequence (DNA): TGTGCCTGTGACATACTGGGGGATACGAGCTCCTGGGACACCCGACAGATGTTTTTC. V gene TRDV2 combines with J gene TRDJ3, with 13 positions matching TRDD3. Trimming took 2 bases from V and 0 from J; bases not matched to a gene: 3. This CDR3 is built from 19 residues. Germline lookup yields CDR1 GEAIGNYY and CDR2 EKD.

Regarding this clone: Being one base from a much bigger clone, this may be a read error. At the DNA level, this CDR3 is encoded by other sequences in the same sample as well. The rearrangement uses TRDV2 and TRDJ1; TRDD3 aligns across 9 bases. The CDR3 runs 17 residues. Per the germline V gene, CDR1 is GEAIGNYY and CDR2 is EKD. Trimming removed 1 base from V and 1 base from J; junction bases left unmatched: 9. DNA of the CDR3: TGTGCCTGTGACACTGCCGGCTGGGGGATGCTCACCGATAAACTCATCTTT. Protein sequence: CACDTAGWGMLTDKLIF.

The rearrangement uses TRDV2 and TRDJ3; TRDD3 matches 8 bases. Germline V CDR1 and CDR2: GEAIGNYY, EKD. CDR3 length equals 19 residues. Trimming removed 2 bases from V and 0 bases from J; junction bases left unmatched: 8. The CDR3 here is CACDNLGDQSSWDTRQMFF. CDR3 DNA: TGTGCCTGTGACAATCTGGGGGACCAGAGCTCCTGGGACACCCGACAGATGTTTTTC.

The chain is built from TRDV1 and TRDJ1; 7 bases map to TRDD3. The V and J ends lost 6 bases and 1 base, in that order; junction bases with no gene match: 32. Germline CDR1 is TSWWSYY and CDR2 is QGS. This CDR3 has 23 amino acids. CDR3 loop: CALGSQRYILVRGIRPGTDKLIF. For the CDR3, the DNA is TGTGCTCTTGGTTCTCAAAGGTACATCCTAGTCCGGGGGATTAGGCCGGGCACCGATAAACTCATCTTT.

CDR3 residues: CACDSATGGPPDKLIF. The CDR3 coding sequence is TGTGCCTGTGACTCGGCCACTGGGGGCCCTCCCGATAAACTCATCTTT. The gene calls are TRDV2 and TRDJ1; TRDD3 aligns across 8 bases. The CDR3 has 16 residues. With V trimmed by 3 bases and J by 3 bases, 11 bases remained unmatched. Germline V CDR1 and CDR2: GEAIGNYY, EKD.

The chain employs TRDV2 and TRDJ3; 11 bases fit TRDD3. The CDR3 spans 20 residues. Trimming took 0 bases from V and 0 from J; bases not matched to a gene: 6. Germline V gene lookup returns CDR1 GEAIGNYY and CDR2 EKD. CDR3 loop: CACDTGYWGISSWDTRQMFF. CDR3 bases: TGTGCCTGTGACACCGGGTACTGGGGGATAAGCTCCTGGGACACCCGACAGATGTTTTTC.

On this clone: This same CDR3 is encoded by further DNA sequences in the sample. The chain couples TRDV2 to TRDJ1; 12 bases are a match to TRDD3. Losses at the gene ends were 0 bases for V and 1 base for J; bases not matched to a gene: 11. The CDR3 covers 19 residues. Germline CDR1 reads GEAIGNYY; CDR2 reads EKD. This CDR3 reads CACDTDPSGGYVRTDKLIF. The CDR3 DNA reads as TGTGCCTGTGACACCGACCCTTCTGGGGGATACGTCCGCACCGATAAACTCATCTTT.

Points on this clone: One base separates it from a far larger clone, so it is likely a read error. V is TRDV2 and J is TRDJ1, with TRDD3 identical over 8 bases. Germline V lookup: CDR1 GEAIGNYY, CDR2 EKD. The CDR3 spans 20 residues. Trimming took 5 bases from V and 0 from J; bases not matched to a gene: 22. CDR3 sequence: CACGSLSEPITGGDTDKLIF. CDR3 bases: TGTGCCTGTGGCTCCCTTTCCGAACCCATTACTGGGGGGGACACCGATAAACTCATCTTT.